The 17 T cell receptor beta chains listed next were all sequenced from one sample in a study of cytomegalovirus exposure and HLA in healthy donors. PCR was performed using 60 Vbeta and 13 Jbeta primers. Only in-frame clones appear in the TCRdb table, and some are missing; sequencing was by immunoSEQ multiplex PCR. The sample yields about 75,000 clones, around 82% seen once. The sequenced material came from PBMCs. The receptors were sampled from a man aged 18 to 30 in good health and CMV-seronegative.

This clone was observed a handful of times. This rearrangement joins TRBV7-6 to TRBJ2-7; D unresolved. V was clipped by 5 bases and J by 5 bases, with 13 bases between them. Per the germline V gene, CDR1 is SGHVS and CDR2 is FNYEAQ. The CDR3 loop spans 13 amino acids. The chain's CDR3 is CASSLAPPDEQYF. CDR3 in DNA: TGTGCCAGCAGCCTCGCCCCCCCGGACGAGCAGTACTTC.

The chain has TRBV28 and TRBJ2-7, with TRBD1 identical over 10 bases. Germline CDR1 is MDHEN and CDR2 is SYDVKM. V dropped 5 bases and J dropped 12; count of bases not matched to a gene: 7. This CDR3 has 12 amino acids. The CDR3 is CASSTGTGDLYF. The DNA for the CDR3 is TGTGCCAGCAGTACCGGGACAGGGGATCTGTACTTC.

The chain combines TRBV7-2 with TRBJ1-5, with D maybe TRBD1 (5 bases). Germline assignment: CDR1 SGHTA and CDR2 FQGNSA. This CDR3 has 14 residues. V was cut by 1 base and J by 3 bases, with 7 bases left in between. The CDR3 coding sequence is TGTGCCAGCAGCTTAGACAGGTCCAATCAGCCCCAGCATTTT. Amino acids: CASSLDRSNQPQHF.

The chain combines TRBV7-2 with TRBJ1-3, with TRBD1 as a possible D gene (6 bases). The V gene's germline CDR1 is SGHTA and CDR2 FQGNSA. Trimming took off 5 bases at V and 4 bases at J, with 12 bases between the two ends. The CDR3 consists of 14 residues. CDR3 coding DNA: TGTGCCAGCAGCCCTACAGGGTTCGGAAACACCATATATTTT. This sequence encodes CASSPTGFGNTIYF.

This clone showed up just once. The V gene is TRBV28, the J gene TRBJ2-1; 8 positions match TRBD1. Germline V gene lookup returns CDR1 MDHEN and CDR2 SYDVKM. This CDR3 spans 14 amino acids. V was pared by 7 bases and J by 7 bases, with 9 bases of the junction left unmatched. Here the CDR3 reads CASNKDRVVNEQFF. The CDR3 DNA follows: TGTGCCAGCAATAAGGACAGGGTAGTTAATGAGCAGTTCTTC.

This clone was counted a few times. The chain recombines TRBV7-3 with TRBJ2-2, with a possible D match to TRBD2 (6 bases). CDR3 length equals 14 residues. CDR1 is SGHTA and CDR2 is FQGTGA in the germline V gene. V gave up 11 bases and J gave up 0 bases, with 13 bases separating them. CDR3 sequence: CALGRGANTGELFF. DNA for the CDR3: TGTGCCCTCGGGCGGGGAGCGAACACCGGGGAGCTGTTTTTT. Drawing the rest from reference TRBV7-3 and TRBJ2-2, the complete variable domain is GAGVSQTPSNKVTEKGKYVELRCDPISGHTALYWYRQSLGQGPEFLIYFQGTGAADDSGLPNDRFFAVRPEGSVSTLKIQRTERGDSAVYLCALGRGANTGELFFGEGSRLTVL.

The chain has TRBV6-4 and TRBJ2-3; 10 bases are shared with TRBD2. V dropped 4 bases and J dropped 3; count of bases not matched to a gene: 4. Germline values: CDR1 MRHNA, CDR2 SNTAGT. The CDR3 totals 15 residues. CDR3 in DNA: TGTGCCAGCAGTGGGTCAGCGGGGGGGACAGATACGCAGTATTTT. The encoded protein is CASSGSAGGTDTQYF.

This chain uses TRBV16 with TRBJ1-5; 7 positions match TRBD1. Trimming cost V 8 bases and J 5 bases; bases outside gene matches: 9. The length of the CDR3 is 14 residues. Germline V CDR1 and CDR2: KGHSY, FQNENV. CDR3 residues: CASEAVGTDQPQHF. The CDR3 DNA reads TGTGCCAGCGAAGCTGTTGGGACAGATCAGCCCCAGCATTTT.

In regard to this clone: One end of the junction fails to match germline, which may point to a read error. The chain carries TRBV6-6 and TRBJ1-1; D gene unclear. CDR1 and CDR2 (germline): MNHNY, SVGAGI (reference sequence). This CDR3 has 13 residues. This CDR3 is CDSSYPGNTEAFF. The CDR3 DNA follows: TGTGACAGCAGTTACCCAGGAAACACTGAAGCTTTCTTT.

In this sample, this clone turned up a few times. The rearrangement joins TRBV19 to TRBJ2-7; a weak D match, TRBD2 (6 bases). This CDR3 has 12 amino acids. The V and J ends lost 9 bases and 5 bases respectively, with 14 bases between them. The V gene's germline CDR1 is LNHDA and CDR2 SQIVND (reference sequence). The CDR3 sequence is CASNRGSDEQYF. As DNA, the CDR3 is TGTGCCAGCAACCGGGGGTCCGACGAGCAGTACTTC. The variable domain in full, completed from reference TRBV19 and TRBJ2-7, reads DGGITQSPKYLFRKEGQNVTLSCEQNLNHDAMYWYRQDPGQGLRLIYYSQIVNDFQKGDIAEGYSVSREKKESFPLTVTSAQKNPTAFYLCASNRGSDEQYFGPGTRLTVT.

The rearrangement joins TRBV10-1 to TRBJ1-1; D gene unclear. The V end was cut by 6 bases, the J end by 0 bases, with 8 bases between. Germline CDR1 reads WNHNN; CDR2 reads SYGVQD (reference sequence). This CDR3 is built from 13 residues. CDR3 coding DNA: TGCGCCAGCAGCGGGCGGGTGAACACTGAAGCTTTCTTT. The encoded protein is CASSGRVNTEAFF.

V usage is TRBV19 and J usage is TRBJ2-1; 9 bases map to TRBD2. Unmatched junction bases numbered 4, after V lost 7 bases and J lost 0 bases. The CDR3 sequence is 15 residues long. Germline V gene lookup returns CDR1 LNHDA and CDR2 SQIVND (reference sequence). CDR3 sequence: CASTHSGSSYNEQFF. CDR3 in DNA: TGTGCCAGTACTCATAGCGGGAGCTCCTACAATGAGCAGTTCTTC.

This clone turned up a few times. This chain uses TRBV27 with TRBJ1-2, with 9 bases fitting TRBD1. CDR3 length equals 14 residues. V lost 2 bases and J lost 7; bases outside the gene matches: 5. Germline lookup yields CDR1 MNHEY and CDR2 SMNVEV (reference sequence). The CDR3 reads CASSLGPTGGGYTF. CDR3 nucleotides: TGTGCCAGCAGTTTAGGGCCGACAGGGGGTGGCTACACCTTC.

V gene TRBV6-5 combines with J gene TRBJ1-4, with 8 bases aligning to TRBD1. CDR1 is MNHEY, CDR2 SVGAGI, per germline. With 6 bases clipped from V and 8 bases from J, the junction kept 8 bases outside the gene matches. CDR3 length equals 14 residues. CDR3 DNA sequence: TGTGCCAGCAGCAGGGGGCTGTCGAGCGAAAAACTGTTTTTT. Translated: CASSRGLSSEKLFF.

The rearrangement joins TRBV20-1 to TRBJ2-7; a weak D match, TRBD2 (5 bases). With 3 bases removed from V and 6 bases from J, the gap between germline ends came to 9 bases. This CDR3 is 11 amino acids long. The V gene's germline CDR1 is DFQATT and CDR2 SNEGSKA (reference sequence). The CDR3 here is CSARSRGEQYF. The CDR3, as DNA: TGCAGTGCTAGGTCTCGGGGCGAGCAGTACTTC.

CDR3 residues: CASRPGTSTTGELFF. The CDR3 bases are TGTGCAAGTCGCCCCGGGACATCCACGACCGGGGAGCTGTTTTTT. The chain carries TRBV12-2 and TRBJ2-2; TRBD1, as called in the table, went unchecked against the DNA. TRBV12-2 has pseudogene status. CDR3 length: 15 amino acids.

This chain uses TRBV9 with TRBJ1-2, with a weak D call TRBD1 (6 bases). The CDR3 sequence is 12 residues long. V lost 8 bases and J 0 bases, leaving 8 bases between the germline ends. CDR1 and CDR2 from the germline V gene are SGDLS and YYNGEE. CDR3 protein: CARYRANYGYTF. The CDR3 coding sequence is TGTGCCAGATACAGGGCTAACTATGGCTACACCTTC. Based on the CDR3 plus reference TRBV9 and TRBJ1-2, the full variable domain is DSGVTQTPKHLITATGQRVTLRCSPRSGDLSVYWYQQSLDQGLQFLIQYYNGEERAKGNILERFSAQQFPDLHSELNLSSLELGDSALYFCARYRANYGYTFGSGTRLTVV.